This entry is about one T cell receptor beta chain. Generated by immunoSEQ multiplex PCR, the TCRdb table keeps only in-frame clones and is missing some. This sample has about 14,000 clones, with 88% found just once. This sample was included in a study of T cell changes during pregnancy in multiple sclerosis. Sequencing used CD8+ T cells from peripheral blood mononuclear cells, obtained in the first trimester of pregnancy. The source is a female donor with multiple sclerosis, enrolled in a pregnancy study.

The CDR3 region is CASSLGSIAPGTGYEKLFF. Written as DNA, the CDR3 is TGTGCCAGCAGTTTAGGCAGTATCGCCCCGGGGACAGGGTATGAAAAACTGTTTTTT. This rearrangement joins TRBV28 to TRBJ1-4; the match to TRBD1 covers 9 bases. This CDR3 has 19 amino acids. CDR1 and CDR2 from the germline V gene are MDHEN and SYDVKM. V lost 2 bases, J lost 6 bases, and 16 bases stayed unmatched.